This is a list of T cell receptor beta chains from one sample in a study of shared clonotypes between healthy human individuals. Using immunoSEQ multiplex PCR, the repertoire was profiled, and TCRdb retains in-frame clones only, with some absent. This table holds under 1,100,000 clones, around 76% found once. The material sequenced was memory CD4+ T cells sorted from blood. The receptor set was obtained from a man aged 18 to 30 in good health. Both conserved end residues are part of each CDR3. Fields, in order: J gene, clone size, V gene, D gene, CDR3 length, CDR3 protein, CDR3 DNA. D genes are given only for firm matches. Only some rows state a clone size, as once, few, many or a class for expanded clones.

J: TRBJ2-7; size: NA; V: TRBV10-3; D: TRBD2; length: 15; CDR3: CAISESGSGGYEQYF; DNA: TGTGCTATCAGTGAAAGTGGTAGCGGGGGGTACGAGCAGTACTTC
J: TRBJ1-2; size: NA; V: TRBV20-1; D: NA; length: 11; CDR3: CSARAGNGYTF; DNA: TGCAGTGCTAGAGCGGGTAATGGCTACACCTTC
J: TRBJ1-1; size: NA; V: TRBV2; D: NA; length: 14; CDR3: CASSKETGSREAFF; DNA: TGTGCCAGCAGTAAAGAAACAGGGAGTAGGGAAGCTTTCTTT
J: TRBJ2-1; size: once; V: TRBV7-6; D: TRBD2; length: 14; CDR3: CASSSGLAGYEQFF; DNA: TGTGCCAGCAGCTCCGGACTAGCGGGATATGAGCAGTTCTTC
J: TRBJ2-7; size: NA; V: TRBV18; D: NA; length: 15; CDR3: CASSPLGALTYEQYF; DNA: TGTGCCAGCTCCCCCCTCGGGGCTCTAACTTACGAGCAGTACTTC
J: TRBJ2-1; size: NA; V: TRBV6-1; D: TRBD1; length: 12; CDR3: CASRQGGVGQFF; DNA: TGTGCCAGCAGGCAAGGGGGCGTCGGGCAGTTCTTC
J: TRBJ2-1; size: NA; V: TRBV15; D: NA; length: 14; CDR3: CATSLGLLYNEQFF; DNA: TGTGCCACCAGCCTCGGACTACTCTACAATGAGCAGTTCTTC
J: TRBJ2-7; size: NA; V: TRBV28; D: NA; length: 15; CDR3: CASSPLSGGSYEQYF; DNA: TGTGCCAGCAGTCCCCTGTCGGGCGGATCCTACGAGCAGTACTTC
J: TRBJ2-7; size: NA; V: TRBV27; D: TRBD1; length: 17; CDR3: CASRNRDRGIRTYEQYF; DNA: TGTGCCAGCAGGAACCGGGACAGGGGGATCAGAACCTACGAGCAGTACTTC
J: TRBJ1-6; size: NA; V: TRBV6-1; D: TRBD1; length: 15; CDR3: CASRLPDRDNSPLHF; DNA: TGTGCCAGCAGATTGCCGGACAGGGACAATTCACCCCTCCACTTT
J: TRBJ1-2; size: NA; V: TRBV4-2; D: NA; length: 12; CDR3: CASSQVPYGYTF; DNA: TGTGCCAGCAGCCAAGTCCCCTATGGCTACACCTTC
J: TRBJ1-1; size: NA; V: TRBV6-6; D: NA; length: 13; CDR3: CASSKGVGTEAFF; DNA: TGTGCCAGCAGTAAAGGGGTGGGCACTGAAGCTTTCTTT
J: TRBJ2-5; size: NA; V: TRBV5-4; D: NA; length: 14; CDR3: CASSFSGLRETQYF; DNA: TGTGCCAGCAGCTTTTCCGGCCTGAGAGAGACCCAGTACTTC
J: TRBJ2-3; size: few; V: TRBV5-1; D: NA; length: 13; CDR3: CASNDGGTDTQYF; DNA: TGCGCCAGCAACGACGGTGGCACAGATACGCAGTATTTT
J: TRBJ1-6; size: NA; V: TRBV4-2; D: NA; length: 18; CDR3: CASSQEGTGSGSNSPLHF; DNA: TGTGCCAGCAGCCAAGAGGGCACAGGGTCCGGATCGAATTCACCCCTCCACTTT
J: TRBJ2-4; size: NA; V: TRBV5-4; D: NA; length: 15; CDR3: CASSASSSSKNIQYF; DNA: TGTGCCAGCAGCGCAAGCTCATCTTCCAAAAACATTCAGTACTTC
J: TRBJ2-5; size: once; V: TRBV5-1; D: NA; length: 14; CDR3: CASKEDGLQETQYF; DNA: TGCGCCAGCAAAGAGGACGGACTACAAGAGACCCAGTACTTC
J: TRBJ1-3; size: NA; V: TRBV7-2; D: TRBD1; length: 15; CDR3: CASSFDRGRGNTIYF; DNA: TGTGCCAGCAGCTTCGACAGGGGAAGGGGAAACACCATATATTTT
J: TRBJ2-3; size: NA; V: TRBV27; D: TRBD1; length: 16; CDR3: CASSYLQGVGTDTQYF; DNA: TGTGCCAGCAGTTACCTTCAGGGGGTCGGCACAGATACGCAGTATTTT
J: TRBJ1-4; size: NA; V: TRBV7-2; D: NA; length: 12; CDR3: CASSLAGGELFF; DNA: TGTGCCAGCAGCTTAGCTGGGGGGGAACTGTTTTTT
J: TRBJ2-4; size: NA; V: TRBV5-1; D: TRBD1; length: 15; CDR3: CASSLAETGKNIQYF; DNA: TGCGCCAGCAGCTTGGCCGAGACAGGGAAAAACATTCAGTACTTC
J: TRBJ1-5; size: NA; V: TRBV29-1; D: NA; length: 13; CDR3: CSVYFRGKQPQHF; DNA: TGCAGCGTTTACTTTCGGGGGAAGCAGCCCCAGCATTTT
J: TRBJ1-2; size: many; V: TRBV6-5; D: NA; length: 14; CDR3: CASSYGRREGGYTF; DNA: TGTGCCAGCAGTTACGGCCGGCGGGAAGGGGGCTACACCTTC
J: TRBJ1-3; size: NA; V: TRBV7-2; D: TRBD1; length: 16; CDR3: CASSRAGGYSGNTIYF; DNA: TGTGCCAGCAGTAGAGCAGGGGGTTACTCTGGAAACACCATATATTTT
J: TRBJ2-2; size: NA; V: TRBV30; D: NA; length: 14; CDR3: CACPGEANTGELFF; DNA: TGTGCCTGCCCAGGGGAAGCGAACACCGGGGAGCTGTTTTTT
J: TRBJ2-3; size: NA; V: TRBV5-4; D: TRBD1; length: 16; CDR3: CASSIRTGGSTDTQYF; DNA: TGTGCCAGCAGCATACGGACAGGTGGAAGCACAGATACGCAGTATTTT
J: TRBJ2-3; size: once; V: TRBV10-3; D: NA; length: 13; CDR3: CASREGGEDTQYF; DNA: TGTGCCTCCAGGGAGGGGGGGGAAGATACGCAGTATTTT
J: TRBJ1-6; size: NA; V: TRBV12-5; D: NA; length: 14; CDR3: CASGFVGGNSPLHF; DNA: TGTGCTAGTGGTTTTGTGGGGGGTAATTCACCCCTCCACTTT
J: TRBJ2-6; size: once; V: TRBV4-3; D: NA; length: 17; CDR3: CASSQESYSSGANVLTF; DNA: TGCGCCAGCAGCCAAGAGTCTTACAGCTCTGGGGCCAACGTCCTGACTTTC
J: TRBJ1-4; size: NA; V: TRBV6-5; D: NA; length: 15; CDR3: CASSYSDTTNEKLFF; DNA: TGTGCCAGCAGTTACTCGGACACCACTAATGAAAAACTGTTTTTT
J: TRBJ2-2; size: NA; V: TRBV2; D: NA; length: 13; CDR3: CASREFSAGELFF; DNA: TGTGCCAGCAGGGAGTTTTCGGCCGGGGAGCTGTTTTTT
J: TRBJ1-6; size: many; V: TRBV28; D: NA; length: 14; CDR3: CASSSRRYNSPLHF; DNA: TGTGCCAGCAGTTCGCGACGGTACAATTCACCCCTCCACTTT
J: TRBJ2-6; size: NA; V: TRBV18; D: NA; length: 16; CDR3: CASSREATGGANVLTF; DNA: TGTGCCAGCTCACGAGAGGCTACGGGTGGGGCCAACGTCCTGACTTTC
J: TRBJ1-2; size: NA; V: TRBV28; D: NA; length: 12; CDR3: CASSPPGVGYTF; DNA: TGTGCCAGCAGTCCCCCCGGGGTTGGCTACACCTTC
J: TRBJ2-1; size: NA; V: TRBV11-3; D: TRBD2; length: 15; CDR3: CASSSALAGYNEQFF; DNA: TGTGCCAGCAGCTCTGCTCTAGCGGGGTACAATGAGCAGTTCTTC
J: TRBJ2-7; size: NA; V: TRBV18; D: TRBD1; length: 15; CDR3: CASSTLGTGTYEQYF; DNA: TGTGCCAGCTCAACTCTCGGGACAGGGACGTACGAGCAGTACTTC
J: TRBJ1-2; size: NA; V: TRBV30; D: TRBD1; length: 17; CDR3: CAWSVSRQGAFNYGYTF; DNA: TGTGCCTGGAGTGTATCCCGACAGGGGGCTTTTAACTATGGCTACACCTTC
J: TRBJ2-2; size: NA; V: TRBV12-5; D: NA; length: 17; CDR3: CASGFTGFQGGTGELFF; DNA: TGTGCTAGTGGTTTCACAGGGTTCCAAGGAGGCACCGGGGAGCTGTTTTTT
J: TRBJ1-1; size: NA; V: TRBV7-9; D: NA; length: 15; CDR3: CASSLAASSRTEAFF; DNA: TGTGCCAGCAGCTTAGCGGCGTCGTCCCGCACTGAAGCTTTCTTT
J: TRBJ2-7; size: NA; V: TRBV2; D: NA; length: 14; CDR3: CASRARGDSYEQYF; DNA: TGTGCCAGCAGAGCCCGAGGGGACTCCTACGAGCAGTACTTC
J: TRBJ2-1; size: NA; V: TRBV27; D: NA; length: 14; CDR3: CASRDQGNYNEQFF; DNA: TGTGCCAGCAGGGACCAGGGGAACTACAATGAGCAGTTCTTC
J: TRBJ2-4; size: NA; V: TRBV5-1; D: NA; length: 11; CDR3: CASSSGDIQYF; DNA: TGCGCCAGCAGCTCAGGGGACATTCAGTACTTC
J: TRBJ2-4; size: NA; V: TRBV11-3; D: NA; length: 13; CDR3: CASSLNVKNIQYF; DNA: TGTGCCAGCAGCTTAAACGTCAAAAACATTCAGTACTTC
J: TRBJ2-1; size: NA; V: TRBV2; D: TRBD2; length: 16; CDR3: CASSLRGGGPYGEQFF; DNA: TGTGCCAGCTCCCTCCGGGGCGGGGGACCTTACGGGGAGCAGTTCTTC
J: TRBJ2-1; size: NA; V: TRBV7-9; D: NA; length: 15; CDR3: CASSLAGQSYNEQFF; DNA: TGTGCCAGCAGCTTAGCCGGGCAGTCCTACAATGAGCAGTTCTTC
J: TRBJ2-3; size: NA; V: TRBV9; D: TRBD2; length: 17; CDR3: CASSVFPTRESTDTQYF; DNA: TGTGCCAGCAGCGTTTTCCCAACGCGGGAGAGCACAGATACGCAGTATTTT
J: TRBJ2-1; size: NA; V: TRBV2; D: TRBD2; length: 15; CDR3: CASSVAGYSYNEQFF; DNA: TGTGCCAGCAGCGTAGCGGGCTACTCCTACAATGAGCAGTTCTTC